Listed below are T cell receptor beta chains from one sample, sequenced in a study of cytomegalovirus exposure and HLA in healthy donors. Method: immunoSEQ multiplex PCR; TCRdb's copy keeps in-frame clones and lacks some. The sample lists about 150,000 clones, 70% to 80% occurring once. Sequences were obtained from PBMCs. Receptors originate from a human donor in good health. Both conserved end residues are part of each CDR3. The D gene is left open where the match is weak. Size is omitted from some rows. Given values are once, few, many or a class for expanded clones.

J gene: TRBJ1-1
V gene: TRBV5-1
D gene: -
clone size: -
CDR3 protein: CASSPTGKGNTEAFF
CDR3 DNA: TGCGCCAGCAGCCCTACAGGGAAAGGGAACACTGAAGCTTTCTTT

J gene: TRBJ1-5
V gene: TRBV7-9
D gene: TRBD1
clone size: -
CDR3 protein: CASSSDRGEQPQHF
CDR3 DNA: TGTGCCAGCAGCTCAGACAGGGGGGAACAGCCCCAGCATTTT

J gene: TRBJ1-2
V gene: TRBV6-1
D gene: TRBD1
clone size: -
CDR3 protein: CASSRDRGDGYTF
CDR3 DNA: TGTGCCAGCAGTCGCGACAGGGGTGATGGCTACACCTTC

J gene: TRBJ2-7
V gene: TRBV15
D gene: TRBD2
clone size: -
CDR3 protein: CATSRIAPSSGAYEQYF
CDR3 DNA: TGTGCCACCAGCAGAATCGCCCCCTCTAGCGGGGCCTACGAGCAGTACTTC

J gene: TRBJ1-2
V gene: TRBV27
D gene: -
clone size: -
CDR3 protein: CATVQPKPTAGWSYGYTF
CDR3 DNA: TGTGCCACCGTACAACCCAAACCGACAGCCGGGTGGAGCTATGGCTACACCTTC

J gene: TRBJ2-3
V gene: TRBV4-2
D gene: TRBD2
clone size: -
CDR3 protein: CASSQEGRGEVDTQYF
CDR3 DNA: TGTGCCAGCAGCCAAGAAGGTCGGGGGGAAGTAGATACGCAGTATTTT

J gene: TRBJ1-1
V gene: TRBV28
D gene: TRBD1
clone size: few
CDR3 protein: CASSPTGAMNTEAFF
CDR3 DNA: TGTGCCAGCAGCCCTACAGGGGCTATGAACACTGAAGCTTTCTTT

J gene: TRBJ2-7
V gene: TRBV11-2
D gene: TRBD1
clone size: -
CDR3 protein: CASSLRTGTYEQYF
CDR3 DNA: TGTGCCAGCAGCCTTAGGACAGGGACCTACGAGCAGTACTTC

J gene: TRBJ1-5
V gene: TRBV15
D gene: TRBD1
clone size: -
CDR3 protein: CATRDSPLNQPQHF
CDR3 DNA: TGTGCCACGAGGGACAGTCCTCTCAATCAGCCCCAGCATTTT

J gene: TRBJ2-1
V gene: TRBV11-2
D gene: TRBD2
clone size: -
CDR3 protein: CASSLEGLAGADEQFF
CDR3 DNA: TGTGCCAGCAGCTTAGAGGGACTAGCGGGTGCGGATGAGCAGTTCTTC

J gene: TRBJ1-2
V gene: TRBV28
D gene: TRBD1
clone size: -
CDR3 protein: CASSPDGTAYGYTF
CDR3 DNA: TGTGCCAGCAGTCCAGACGGGACAGCCTATGGCTACACCTTC

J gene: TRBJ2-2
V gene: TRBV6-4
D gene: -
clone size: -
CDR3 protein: CASRRANTGELFF
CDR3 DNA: TGTGCCAGCAGGAGAGCGAACACCGGGGAGCTGTTTTTT

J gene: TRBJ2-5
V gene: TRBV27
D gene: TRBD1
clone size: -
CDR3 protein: CASSSGQGGETQYF
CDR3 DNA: TGTGCCAGCAGTTCGGGACAGGGAGGAGAGACCCAGTACTTC

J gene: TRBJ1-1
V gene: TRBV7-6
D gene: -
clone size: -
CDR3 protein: CASSLVPREAEAFF
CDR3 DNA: TGTGCCAGCAGCTTAGTCCCCAGGGAGGCTGAAGCTTTCTTT

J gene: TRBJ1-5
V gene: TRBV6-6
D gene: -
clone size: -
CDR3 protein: CASSYVGNQPQHF
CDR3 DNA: TGTGCCAGCAGTTACGTCGGGAATCAGCCCCAGCATTTT

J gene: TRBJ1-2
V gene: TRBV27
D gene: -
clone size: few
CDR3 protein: CASSLSLTANYGYPF
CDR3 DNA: TGTGCCAGCAGTTTATCGCTGACAGCTAACTATGGCTACCCCTTC

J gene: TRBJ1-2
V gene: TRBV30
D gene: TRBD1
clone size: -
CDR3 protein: CAWSTEGAYGYTF
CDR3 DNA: TGTGCCTGGAGTACAGAGGGGGCGTATGGCTACACCTTC

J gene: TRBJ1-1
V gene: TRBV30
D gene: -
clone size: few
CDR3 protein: CAWRDQGNTEAFF
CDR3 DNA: TGTGCCTGGAGAGATCAGGGGAACACTGAAGCTTTCTTT

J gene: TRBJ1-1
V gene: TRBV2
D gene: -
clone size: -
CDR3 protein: CASSTSSRNTEAFF
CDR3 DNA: TGTGCCAGCAGTACCTCAAGTAGGAACACTGAAGCTTTCTTT

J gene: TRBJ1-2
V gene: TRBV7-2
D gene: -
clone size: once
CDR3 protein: CASSRTANYGYTF
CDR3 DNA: TGTGCCAGCAGCCGGACAGCCAACTATGGCTACACCTTC

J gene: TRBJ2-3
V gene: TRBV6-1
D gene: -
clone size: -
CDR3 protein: CASSEHPAGPSTDTQYF
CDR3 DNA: TGTGCCAGCAGTGAACACCCGGCGGGGCCTAGCACAGATACGCAGTATTTT

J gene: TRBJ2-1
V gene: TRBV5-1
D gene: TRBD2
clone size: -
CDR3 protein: CASSLASGSAYNEQFF
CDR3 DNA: TGCGCCAGCAGCTTGGCTAGCGGGAGTGCCTACAATGAGCAGTTCTTC

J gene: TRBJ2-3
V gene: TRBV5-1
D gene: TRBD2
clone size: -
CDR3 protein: CASSPSLAGGLSTDTQYF
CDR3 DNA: TGCGCCAGCAGCCCATCACTAGCGGGAGGCCTAAGCACAGATACGCAGTATTTT

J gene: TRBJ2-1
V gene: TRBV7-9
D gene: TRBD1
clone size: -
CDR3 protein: CASSPRTGYTFNEQFF
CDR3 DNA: TGTGCCAGCAGCCCCAGGACAGGGTATACTTTCAATGAGCAGTTCTTC

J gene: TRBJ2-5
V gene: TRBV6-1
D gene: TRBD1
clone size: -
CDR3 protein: CASLLQGAGRETQYF
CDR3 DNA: TGTGCCAGCCTCTTACAGGGGGCAGGTCGAGAGACCCAGTACTTC

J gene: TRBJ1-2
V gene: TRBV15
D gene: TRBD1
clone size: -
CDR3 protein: CATSSRGQAAGDYTF
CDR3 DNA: TGTGCCACCAGCAGCAGAGGACAGGCGGCCGGAGACTACACCTTC

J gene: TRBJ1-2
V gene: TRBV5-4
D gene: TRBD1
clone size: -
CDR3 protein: CASSGGQDNYGYTF
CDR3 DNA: TGTGCCAGCAGCGGGGGACAGGATAACTATGGCTACACCTTC

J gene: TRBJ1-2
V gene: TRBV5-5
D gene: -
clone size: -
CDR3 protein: CASSLARMEANYGYTF
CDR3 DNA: TGTGCCAGCAGCTTGGCCAGGATGGAGGCTAACTATGGCTACACCTTC

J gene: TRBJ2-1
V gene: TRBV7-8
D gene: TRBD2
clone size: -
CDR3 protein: CASSLEGLAGGPIGEQFF
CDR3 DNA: TGTGCCAGCAGCTTAGAGGGGCTAGCGGGGGGGCCGATTGGTGAGCAGTTCTTC

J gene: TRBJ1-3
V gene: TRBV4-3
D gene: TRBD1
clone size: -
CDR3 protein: CASSQAPGQGINTIYF
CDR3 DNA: TGCGCCAGCAGCCAAGCGCCGGGACAGGGTATAAACACCATATATTTT

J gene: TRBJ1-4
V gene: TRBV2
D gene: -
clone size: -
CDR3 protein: CASSGGQYEKLFF
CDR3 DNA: TGTGCCAGCAGCGGCGGACAGTATGAAAAACTGTTTTTT

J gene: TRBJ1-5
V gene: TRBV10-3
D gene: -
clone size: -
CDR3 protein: CAIGGGDQPQHF
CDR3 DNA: TGTGCCATCGGTGGGGGCGACCAGCCCCAGCATTTT

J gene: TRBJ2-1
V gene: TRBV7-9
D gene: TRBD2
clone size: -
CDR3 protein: CASSSTPPGLAVDEQFF
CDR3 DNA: TGTGCCAGCAGCTCAACCCCCCCGGGACTAGCGGTCGATGAGCAGTTCTTC

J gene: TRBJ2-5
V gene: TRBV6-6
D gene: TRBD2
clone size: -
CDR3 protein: CASSLPAGGRETQYF
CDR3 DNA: TGTGCCAGCAGCTTACCAGCGGGGGGCCGAGAGACCCAGTACTTC

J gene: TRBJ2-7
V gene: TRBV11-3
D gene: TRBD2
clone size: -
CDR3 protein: CASSLSGRTDEQYF
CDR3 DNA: TGTGCCAGCAGCCTGAGCGGGAGGACGGACGAGCAGTACTTC

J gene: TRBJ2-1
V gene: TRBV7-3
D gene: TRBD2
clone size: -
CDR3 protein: CASGTGTSASEQFF
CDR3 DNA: TGTGCCAGCGGGACTGGGACTAGTGCGTCGGAGCAGTTCTTC

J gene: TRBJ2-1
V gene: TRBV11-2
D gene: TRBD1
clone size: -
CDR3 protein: CASRGLGQGLNEQFF
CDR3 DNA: TGTGCCAGCAGGGGACTGGGACAGGGGCTAAATGAGCAGTTCTTC

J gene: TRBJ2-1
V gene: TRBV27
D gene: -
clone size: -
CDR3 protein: CASSFIAPSTGRREQFF
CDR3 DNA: TGTGCCAGCAGCTTTATCGCACCTAGCACCGGCCGGCGCGAGCAGTTCTTC

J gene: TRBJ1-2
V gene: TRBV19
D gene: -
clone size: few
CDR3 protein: CASSMLTDYGYTF
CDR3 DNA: TGTGCCAGTAGTATGCTGACTGATTATGGCTACACCTTC

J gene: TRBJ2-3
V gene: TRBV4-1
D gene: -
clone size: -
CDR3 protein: CASSQVPMTYTDTQYF
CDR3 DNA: TGCGCCAGCAGCCAAGTCCCCATGACATACACAGATACGCAGTATTTT

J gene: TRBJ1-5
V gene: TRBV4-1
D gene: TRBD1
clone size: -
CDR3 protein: CAGSQGTGSRPQHF
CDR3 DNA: TGCGCCGGCAGCCAAGGGACAGGGTCTCGGCCCCAGCATTTT

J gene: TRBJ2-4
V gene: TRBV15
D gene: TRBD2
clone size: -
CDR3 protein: CATSRGSLGGINEGINIQYF
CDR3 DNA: TGTGCCACCAGCAGAGGGTCTCTCGGGGGGATCAACGAAGGTATAAACATTCAGTACTTC

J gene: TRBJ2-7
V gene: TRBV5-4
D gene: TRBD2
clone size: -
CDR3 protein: CASSLGSGGEQYF
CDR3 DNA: TGTGCCAGCAGCTTGGGGAGCGGGGGCGAGCAGTACTTC

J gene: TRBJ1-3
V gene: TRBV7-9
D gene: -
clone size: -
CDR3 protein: CASSLSVGNTIYF
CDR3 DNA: TGTGCCAGCAGCTTATCAGTGGGAAACACCATATATTTT